This TCR beta chain was identified in a study of blood T cell repertoires in COVID-19. Study-level information: Acute and convalescent COVID-19 specimens originated in the United States, Italy and Spain. From T cells, B-cell-depleted T cells, or PBMCs came the material, which was cDNA or gDNA.

Germline V gene lookup returns CDR1 LNHDA and CDR2 SQIVND (reference sequence). The ends lost 2 bases at V and 2 bases at J; junction bases unmatched: 5. The CDR3 is 15 residues long. Original processing methods: Amplifying reference gene primers gave estimates of nucleated cell counts. Assay used: immunoSEQ multiplex PCR; TCRdb lists only in-frame clones, some missing. That table supplies the V and J calls and clone size; D and trimming were determined from the DNA. The data hold about 75,000 clones, with 90% observed a single time. The rearrangement links TRBV19 to TRBJ1-2; 7 nucleotides match TRBD1. This TCR derives from a human donor in a cohort sampled during active COVID-19. The sample taken for sequencing was peripheral blood. The CDR3 region has the DNA TGTGCCAGTAGTATACTCGGGACAGACAACTATGGCTACACCTTC. Translating it yields CASSILGTDNYGYTF.